Following are 19 T cell receptor beta chains from one sample sequenced in a study of T cells in Graves' hyperthyroidism and ophthalmopathy. Amplification of TCR beta CDR3 regions was performed using RNA transcripts as template. In the first-round RT-PCR of the TCR CDR3, the HTBI primer set was used. From the multiplex PCR reads, TCRdb called clonotypes with MiXCR, one entry per CDR3 protein. The sample yields about 420,000 distinct CDR3 sequences, 15% to 19% seen once. Sequenced sample: blood. These receptors were collected from a woman aged 18-30 years with Graves' hyperthyroidism.

This clonotype showed up many times. V is TRBV20-1 and J is TRBJ2-7; D not resolved. Trimming removed 1 base from V and 0 bases from J, with 10 bases in between. The CDR3 sequence is 14 residues long. Germline CDR1 and CDR2: DFQATT and SNEGSKA (reference sequence). CDR3: CSARVALSSYEQYF. Written as DNA, the CDR3 is TGCAGTGCTAGAGTGGCACTTAGCTCCTACGAGCAGTACTTC.

This sequence joins TRBV20-1 and TRBJ1-2; 10 bases agree with TRBD1. V shed 4 bases, J shed 8 bases, and the junction held 4 bases outside the gene matches. Germline values: CDR1 DFQATT, CDR2 SNEGSKA (reference sequence). The CDR3 contains 12 residues. Here the CDR3 DNA reads TGCAGTGCTACGACAGGGGGCGACGGCTACACCTTC. Translating it yields CSATTGGDGYTF.

This clonotype was recorded once. V usage is TRBV11-2 and J usage is TRBJ1-2; 8 positions match TRBD1. This CDR3 comprises 17 residues. Germline lookup yields CDR1 SGHAT and CDR2 FQNNGV. The trim removed 1 base at V and 0 bases at J, leaving 7 bases unmatched. CDR3 protein: CASSLVQGEIANYGYTF. The CDR3 DNA sequence: TGTGCCAGCAGCTTAGTACAGGGGGAGATAGCTAACTATGGCTACACCTTC.

This clonotype has a count of ten or more. The germline gene is not matched at one end of the junction; a read error may be the cause. V and J are TRBV6-1 and TRBJ1-2; 9 nucleotides align to TRBD1. Germline V gene sequence: CDR1 MNHNS, CDR2 SASEGT. This CDR3 comprises 17 residues. The CDR3 DNA reads TGTGCCAGCAGGGAAGACCCCGGGACAGGGAAAAACTATGGCTACACCTTC. It specifies CASREDPGTGKNYGYTF.

This clonotype was seen repeatedly, ten times or more. The chain couples TRBV2 to TRBJ1-6, with TRBD1 as a possible D gene (6 bases). Trimming stripped 0 bases from V and 4 bases from J, with 16 bases between. Germline V gene data show CDR1 as SNHLY and CDR2 as FYNNEI. The CDR3 length is 18 residues. This CDR3 reads CASSEAGGALPYNSPLHF. Written as DNA, the CDR3 is TGTGCCAGCAGTGAAGCGGGGGGGGCCCTGCCTTATAATTCACCCCTCCACTTT.

The chain has TRBV11-2 and TRBJ2-3; 7 nucleotides agree with TRBD2. Germline loops: CDR1 SGHAT, CDR2 FQNNGV. This CDR3 has 17 amino acids. V shed 2 bases and J 4 bases; nucleotides not matched to a gene: 12. For the CDR3, the DNA is TGTGCCAGCAGCTTACAGTCAGGCGGGAGAGGGCCAGATACGCAGTATTTT. Translated, it gives CASSLQSGGRGPDTQYF.

This clonotype was seen at least ten times. The chain carries TRBV20-1 and TRBJ2-3; D may match TRBD1 or TRBD2 (5 bases each). CDR1 and CDR2 (germline): DFQATT, SNEGSKA (reference sequence). This CDR3 spans 19 amino acids. Trimming stripped 1 base from V and 6 bases from J, with 29 bases between. The CDR3 DNA reads as TGCAGTGCTAGAGGCGTGGGATTGGATCGGGACGGCCCGATTGATACGCAGTATTTT. Its protein is CSARGVGLDRDGPIDTQYF.

V usage is TRBV4-1 and J usage is TRBJ2-1, with a weak D call TRBD2 (5 bases). Per the germline V gene, CDR1 is MGHRA and CDR2 is YSYEKL. The CDR3 has 17 amino acids. The V and J ends lost 0 bases and 0 bases respectively, with 12 bases between them. This chain's CDR3 is CASSQDTSGSSYNEQFF. The CDR3 DNA follows: TGCGCCAGCAGCCAAGATACCAGCGGAAGCTCCTACAATGAGCAGTTCTTC.

The chain uses TRBV7-9 and TRBJ2-1; TRBD2 matches 14 bases. Germline CDR1 is SEHNR and CDR2 is FQNEAQ (reference sequence). Trimming at V came to 6 bases and at J to 9 bases, leaving 13 bases not matched to a gene. CDR3 length: 17 residues. DNA for the CDR3: TGTGCCAGCAGTAGGACTAGCGGGAGGTCCCATGGGAGTGAGCAGTTCTTC. Translation: CASSRTSGRSHGSEQFF.

This clonotype was seen only a few times. This chain uses TRBV27 with TRBJ2-3, with D tentatively TRBD2 (6 bases). Germline V lookup: CDR1 MNHEY, CDR2 SMNVEV (reference sequence). The germline V and J ends were trimmed by 7 bases and 0 bases, with 17 bases remaining between them. This CDR3 spans 16 amino acids. CDR3: CASNPQTGTSTDTQYF. For the CDR3, the DNA is TGTGCCAGCAACCCCCAAACCGGGACTAGCACAGATACGCAGTATTTT.

There are a few counts of this clonotype. The rearrangement joins TRBV11-3 to TRBJ2-5; 8 positions agree with TRBD1. The germline V gene encodes CDR1 SGHNT and CDR2 YENEEA. V shed 6 bases, J shed 2 bases, and the junction held 8 bases outside the gene matches. The CDR3 is made up of 15 amino acids. The CDR3 is CASSMTGALQETQYF. In DNA, the CDR3 is TGTGCCAGCAGTATGACAGGGGCACTACAAGAGACCCAGTACTTC.

At least ten counts were recorded for this clonotype. The chain employs TRBV20-1 and TRBJ2-7; 7 nucleotides match TRBD1. The CDR3 covers 14 residues. Looked up from germline, CDR1 is DFQATT and CDR2 is SNEGSKA (reference sequence). The V and J ends lost 5 bases and 0 bases, in that order; junction bases with no gene match: 7. Written as DNA, the CDR3 is TGCAGTGCTCGAGGACAGGTTAGCTCCTACGAGCAGTACTTC. Its translation: CSARGQVSSYEQYF.

In this sample, this clonotype turned up many times. The chain uses TRBV25-1 and TRBJ2-1; TRBD2 might be the D (5 bases). Germline CDR1 MGHDK, CDR2 SYGVNS. Between the trimmed V and J ends, which lost 4 bases and 2 bases, there was a span of 9 bases. The CDR3 has 14 amino acids. The CDR3 sequence is CASSGSGTYNEQFF. CDR3 nucleotides: TGTGCCAGCAGTGGATCGGGGACCTACAATGAGCAGTTCTTC.

This clonotype was detected many times. The V gene is TRBV29-1, the J gene TRBJ2-2, with D maybe TRBD2 (6 bases). Looked up from germline, CDR1 is SQVTM and CDR2 is ANQGSEA. Trimming removed 3 bases from V and 3 bases from J, with 8 bases in between. The CDR3 runs 13 residues. This CDR3 reads CSVDWGDTGELFF. The DNA of the CDR3 is TGCAGCGTTGACTGGGGGGACACCGGGGAGCTGTTTTTT.

This clonotype was detected ten times or more. The V and J genes are TRBV7-8 and TRBJ2-5, with D possibly being TRBD2 (7 bases). This CDR3 region has 19 residues. V lost 3 bases to trimming and J lost 2 bases, with 25 bases between them. The germline V gene encodes CDR1 SGHVS and CDR2 FQNEAQ. The CDR3 coding sequence is TGTGCCAGCAGCTTGACCCCTCGGGGGCGGGGGAGCAGTCAAGAGACCCAGTACTTC. Protein: CASSLTPRGRGSSQETQYF. Complete variable domain (other parts from reference TRBV7-8 and TRBJ2-5): GAGVSQSPRYKVAKRGQDVALRCDPISGHVSLFWYQQALGQGPEFLTYFQNEAQLDKSGLPSDRFFAERPEGSVSTLKIQRTQQEDSAVYLCASSLTPRGRGSSQETQYFGPGTRLLVL.

Details on this clonotype: A much more abundant neighbour one base away suggests this may be a read error. This chain connects TRBV30 to TRBJ1-2; TRBD1 matches at 7 bases. Germline CDR1 is GTSNPN and CDR2 is SVGIG (reference sequence). This CDR3 is 13 amino acids long. Germline trimming cut 8 bases from V and 5 bases from J; bases unmatched to any gene: 11. As DNA, the CDR3 is TGTGCCCGGGAGACCGGGACAGATTATGGCTACACCTTC. Translation: CARETGTDYGYTF.

This clonotype showed up many times. The CDR3 nucleotides are TGTGCCAGTAGTGGGGTGCTCGCAGATACGCAGTATTTT. Protein product: CASSGVLADTQYF. The J gene is TRBJ2-3, the V gene TRBV19; D gene unclear. From germline, CDR1 is LNHDA and CDR2 SQIVND (reference sequence). V lost 5 bases and J 4 bases, leaving 10 bases between the germline ends. The CDR3 spans 13 residues.

This clonotype was detected many times. The CDR3 sequence is CASSRELASYEQYF. The CDR3, as DNA: TGTGCCAGCTCCCGGGAGCTAGCGAGCTACGAGCAGTACTTC. The chain links TRBV6-1 to TRBJ2-7; a weak D match, TRBD2 (6 bases). CDR1 is MNHNS, CDR2 SASEGT, per germline. V dropped 8 bases and J dropped 3 bases, with 17 bases sitting between them. The CDR3 runs 14 residues.

This chain joins TRBV20-1 and TRBJ2-2, with 9 bases aligning to TRBD2. The V gene's germline CDR1 is DFQATT and CDR2 SNEGSKA (reference sequence). With V trimmed by 5 bases and J by 7 bases, 8 bases remained unmatched. The CDR3 is 14 amino acids. CDR3 region: CSAPLAGAGGELFF. CDR3 DNA sequence: TGCAGTGCTCCCTTAGCGGGAGCGGGCGGGGAGCTGTTTTTT.